Below, one TCR beta chain is given with its context. This receptor's antigen is unknown. Nothing much larger sits one base from this clone, and base qualities are not available. The germline V gene (reference sequence) yields SEHNR for CDR1 and FQNEAQ for CDR2. Trimmed from V: 5 bases; trimmed from J: 8 bases; junction bases lacking a gene match: 12. The CDR3 numbers 15 residues from cysteine through phenylalanine. The entry retains the CDR3 DNA only, 45 bases that are in frame from base 1. Separate from the roughly 630-subject first cohort, the validation cohort of 90 to 150 subjects was the group to which the donors belonged. This sample is part of a study of cytomegalovirus exposure and HLA in healthy donors (dated by TCRdb to about 2017). Study-level background: According to a later analysis, the roughly 130 validation repertoires were produced on the same platform as the 666 repertoires of the first cohort. To predict cytomegalovirus infection status, the study brought together high-throughput TCR immunosequencing, statistical association of individual TCRs with disease status, and machine learning. Besides the first cohort of 500 to 700 subjects, a separate validation cohort made up of around 120 different subjects was used. The study aimed to test whether cataloging public T cell receptors could reveal signatures of past pathogen exposure.

The method was the immunoSEQ multiplex PCR assay. In the paper's pipeline: A statistical classification framework was built for diagnosing cytomegalovirus status from the catalog of TCR beta chain sequences. The immuneACCESS repertoire file appears here via TCRdb, limited to in-frame rearrangements. These files lack a portion of the clones; in checked studies, under half of the deficit traces to unresolved V genes, and the cause of the others is not known. V, J and clone size are taken as reported in that table, and D and trimming were inferred from the DNA itself. The sample table shows approximately 200,000 clones, and more than 65% are seen once. The ten largest account for roughly 13% of the sample. What the research found in general, with its limitations: In both the original and validation cohorts, the classifier was reported to diagnose cytomegalovirus status with high specificity and sensitivity. Three of the identified cytomegalovirus-associated TCR beta chains were confirmed in vitro to be specific for cytomegalovirus antigens. While some public TCRs were present in many individuals, most TCR sequences turned up only very rarely across donors. In a later analysis, TCRs clustered in the first cohort were found to also tend to co-occur in the approximately 110 validation repertoires, with approximately 95% of cluster scores above 0. The study gave a list of about 150 TCR beta chains associated with cytomegalovirus. All 120 or so repertoires were used to score co-occurrence in the validation cohort in a later analysis, because that analysis had no HLA typing for the cohort. According to the authors, the approach could potentially be generalized to other disease states and immunological phenotypes.

The V and J genes are TRBV7-9 and TRBJ2-1, with TRBD2 identical over 7 junction bases. The sample consisted of PBMCs. The sequence was obtained from a woman aged 25 to 45 in good health and CMV-seropositive. The CDR3: CASSPLGEGRDEQFF. The DNA is as follows: TGTGCCAGCAGCCCCCTGGGGGAGGGCCGTGATGAGCAGTTCTTC.